The sequence of this T cell receptor (beta chain) was determined in a study of blood T cell repertoires in COVID-19. On the study more broadly: Researchers got acute and convalescent COVID-19 samples from the United States, Italy and Spain. PBMCs, B-cell-depleted T cells, or T cells provided the cDNA or gDNA that made up the material.

The CDR3 covers 16 residues. The germline V gene encodes CDR1 ENHRY and CDR2 SYGVKD. J gave up 0 bases and V 2 bases, and 5 bases lay outside the gene matches. In the original processing: How many nucleated cells were present was estimated from reference gene primer amplification. The repertoire was sequenced with immunoSEQ multiplex PCR; TCRdb's copy has only in-frame clones and lacks some. D and trimming were read from the DNA, whereas the V and J calls and clone size are those reported in that table. The table records 93,000 or so clones, roughly nine tenths of them present only once. The gene calls are TRBV10-3 and TRBJ2-3; 7 positions agree with TRBD1. The TCR originated in a human donor in a cohort sampled during active COVID-19. The specimen sequenced was peripheral blood. Here the CDR3 reads CAISEGDRASTDTQYF. Written as DNA, the CDR3 is TGTGCCATCAGTGAGGGTGACAGGGCTAGCACAGATACGCAGTATTTT.